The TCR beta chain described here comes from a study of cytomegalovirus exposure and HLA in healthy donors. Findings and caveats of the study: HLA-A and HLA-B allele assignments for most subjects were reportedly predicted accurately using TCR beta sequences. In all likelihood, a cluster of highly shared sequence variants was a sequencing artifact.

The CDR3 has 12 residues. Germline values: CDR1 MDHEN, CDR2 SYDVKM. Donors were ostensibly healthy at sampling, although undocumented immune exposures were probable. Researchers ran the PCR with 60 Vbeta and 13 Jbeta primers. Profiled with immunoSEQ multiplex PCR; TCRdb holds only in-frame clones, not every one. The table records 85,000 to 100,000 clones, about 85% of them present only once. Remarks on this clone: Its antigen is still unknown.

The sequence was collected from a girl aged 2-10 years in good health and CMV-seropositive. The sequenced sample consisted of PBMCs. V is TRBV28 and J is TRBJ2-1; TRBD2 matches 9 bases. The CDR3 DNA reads TGTTATACTAGCGGGTATAACAATGAGCAGTTCTTC. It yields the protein CYTSGYNNEQFF. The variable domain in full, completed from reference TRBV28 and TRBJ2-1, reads DVKVTQSSRYLVKRTGEKVFLECVQDMDHENMFWYRQDPGLGLRLIYFSYDVKMKEKGDIPEGYSVSREKKERFSLILESASTNQTSMYLCYTSGYNNEQFFGPGTRLTVL.